The sequence of this T cell receptor (beta chain) was determined in a study of breast tumors, draining lymph nodes, adjacent tissues. Germline V gene data show CDR1 as SGHTA and CDR2 as FQGNSA. The CDR3 spans 13 residues. Trimming pared 0 bases from V and 8 bases from J, leaving 8 bases between. TCRdb reprocessed the multiplex PCR reads with MiXCR, giving one entry per CDR3 protein. The profile shows around 230,000 distinct CDR3 sequences, less than 45% of them singletons. The lymph nodes were axillary draining lymph nodes from breast cancer patients. This clonotype was seen at least ten times. The chain links TRBV7-2 to TRBJ2-1; D is unclear. The receptor was isolated from a female donor with breast cancer. Some clones in this sample may be carry-over from other donors' samples. Sequencing input: axillary lymph node tissue. CDR3 nucleotide sequence: TGTGCCAGCAGCTTAGCGATCCGGTATGAGCAGTTCTTC. Its translation is CASSLAIRYEQFF.